These 5 T cell receptor beta chains were all obtained from the same sample, sequenced in a study of T cells in Graves' hyperthyroidism and ophthalmopathy. TCR beta CDR3 regions were amplified from RNA transcripts. The HTBI primer set drove a first-round RT-PCR of the TCR CDR3. TCRdb recomputed calls from the multiplex PCR reads with MiXCR, one row per CDR3 protein. The repertoire holds 300,000 to 400,000 distinct CDR3 sequences, with 18% as singletons. Source material: blood. Receptor source: a woman aged 45-59 years with Graves' hyperthyroidism.

This clonotype was recorded at least ten times. The rearrangement links TRBV12-5 to TRBJ2-2; 7 nucleotides line up with TRBD1. There are 15 residues in the CDR3. Trimming at V came to 5 bases and at J to 0 bases, leaving 3 bases not matched to a gene. CDR1 is LGHNT, CDR2 FRNRAP, per germline. As DNA, the CDR3 is TGTGCTAGTGGTACCGGGACAGCGAACACCGGGGAGCTGTTTTTT. It translates to CASGTGTANTGELFF.

This clonotype showed up many times. The chain combines TRBV7-6 with TRBJ1-4; D gene unclear. The V end lost 5 bases, the J end lost 0 bases, and 13 bases lay between the germline ends. CDR3 length: 16 amino acids. The germline V gene has CDR1 SGHVS and CDR2 FNYEAQ. The CDR3 bases are TGTGCCAGCAGCCCCGTCACAGTAGCAACTAATGAAAAACTGTTTTTT. Protein sequence: CASSPVTVATNEKLFF.

The rearrangement links TRBV6-1 to TRBJ2-3; D ambiguous. Germline V gene data show CDR1 as MNHNS and CDR2 as SASEGT. CDR3 length equals 12 residues. With 6 bases removed from V and 5 bases from J, the gap between germline ends came to 9 bases. The CDR3 region is CASSYDGDTQYF. CDR3 bases: TGTGCCAGCAGCTACGACGGAGATACGCAGTATTTT.

The rearrangement joins TRBV20-1 to TRBJ2-5; D is undetermined. This CDR3 region has 12 residues. The V gene lost 5 bases and the J gene lost 5 bases, with 12 bases spanning the gap. Germline V gives CDR1 DFQATT, CDR2 SNEGSKA (reference sequence). CDR3 in amino acids: CSARSFRETQYF. CDR3 DNA: TGCAGTGCTCGCAGTTTCCGGGAGACCCAGTACTTC.

The chain uses TRBV5-1 and TRBJ2-7; the D call may be TRBD1 or TRBD2 (5 bases each). The CDR3 runs 15 residues. Germline CDR1 is SGHRS and CDR2 is YFSETQ. V was pared by 0 bases and J by 9 bases, with 19 bases between. CDR3 protein: CASSLVGAPRDGQYV. CDR3 sequence (DNA): TGCGCCAGCAGCTTGGTAGGGGCCCCTCGGGACGGGCAGTACGTC.